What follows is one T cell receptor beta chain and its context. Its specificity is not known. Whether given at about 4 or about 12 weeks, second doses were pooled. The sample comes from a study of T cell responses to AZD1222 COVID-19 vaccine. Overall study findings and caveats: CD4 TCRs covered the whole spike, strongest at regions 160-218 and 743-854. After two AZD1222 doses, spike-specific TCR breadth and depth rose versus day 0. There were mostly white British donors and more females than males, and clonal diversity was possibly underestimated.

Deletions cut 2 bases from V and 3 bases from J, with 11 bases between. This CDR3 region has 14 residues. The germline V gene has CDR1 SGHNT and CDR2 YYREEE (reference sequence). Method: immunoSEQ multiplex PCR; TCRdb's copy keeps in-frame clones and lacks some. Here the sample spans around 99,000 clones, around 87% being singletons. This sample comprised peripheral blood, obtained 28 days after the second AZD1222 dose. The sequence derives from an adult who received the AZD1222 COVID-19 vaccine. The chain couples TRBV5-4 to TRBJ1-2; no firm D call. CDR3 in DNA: TGTGCCAGCAGCTTAAGAGGGATTGACTATGGCTACACCTTC. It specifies CASSLRGIDYGYTF.